This T cell receptor (beta chain) came from a study of post-analysis software for immune sequencing data. Study-level findings and limits: Samples made in the same batch grouped tightly together by F measure. Five TRBV segments (TRBV5-6, TRBV5-1 and TRBV20-1 among them) occurred more frequently in patients than in controls. Normalized Chao1 diversity was significantly reduced in patients versus controls.

The CDR3 runs to 17 residues. Per the germline V gene, CDR1 is MGHRA and CDR2 is YSYEKL. With respect to this clonotype: Its antigen is unidentified.

Each TCR beta cDNA library carried unique molecular identifiers. TCRdb independently ran MiXCR on the PCR reads; one entry per CDR3 protein. This sample carries hundreds of thousands of distinct CDR3 sequences, about 57% of them seen once, and the ten largest clones take approximately 4.3%. This clonotype originated in a girl aged 5-17 years with multiple sclerosis. The chain carries TRBV4-1 and TRBJ2-5; 8 positions agree with TRBD1. Judging by the DNA end, TRBJ2-7 fits better; the J call may be wrong. Material for sequencing was blood. CDR3 in amino acids: CASSQEKAGGKTSEQYF. The CDR3 coding sequence is TGCGCCAGCAGCCAAGAAAAGGCAGGGGGCAAAACCAGCGAGCAGTACTTC.